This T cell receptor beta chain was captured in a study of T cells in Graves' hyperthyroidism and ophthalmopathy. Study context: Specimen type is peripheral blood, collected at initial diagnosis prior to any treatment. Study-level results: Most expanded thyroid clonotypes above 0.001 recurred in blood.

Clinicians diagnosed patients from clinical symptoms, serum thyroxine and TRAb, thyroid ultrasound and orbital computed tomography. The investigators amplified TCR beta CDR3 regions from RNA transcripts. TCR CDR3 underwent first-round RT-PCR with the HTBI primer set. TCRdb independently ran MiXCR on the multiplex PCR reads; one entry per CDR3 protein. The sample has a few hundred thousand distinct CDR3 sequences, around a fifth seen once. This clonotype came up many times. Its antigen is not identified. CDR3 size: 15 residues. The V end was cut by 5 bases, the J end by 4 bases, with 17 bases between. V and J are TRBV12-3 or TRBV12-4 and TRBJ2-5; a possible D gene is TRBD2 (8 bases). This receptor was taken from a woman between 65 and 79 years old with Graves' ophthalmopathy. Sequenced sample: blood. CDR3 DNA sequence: TGTGCCAGCAGTACTAGCGGAGGGGGCCCAGAGACCCAGTACTTC. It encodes CASSTSGGGPETQYF.